Each of the 29 T cell receptor beta chains below was sequenced from the same sample in a study of beta chain features in type 1 diabetes. Investigators reverse transcribed all isolated RNA, so they sequenced expressed TCRB transcripts. Method: immunoSEQ multiplex PCR; TCRdb's copy keeps in-frame clones and lacks some. The sample lists 250,000 to 350,000 clones, about 14% seen once, with over 5% in the top ten. The source material was central memory CD4+ T cells from blood. The origin of the receptors is a man younger than 45 in good health.

This clone was seen at least ten times. The V call is TRBV6-4, the J call TRBJ2-6; tentative D call: TRBD1 (5 bases). Deletions cut 2 bases from V and 0 bases from J, with 8 bases between. Germline lookup yields CDR1 MRHNA and CDR2 SNTAGT. The CDR3 consists of 16 residues. CDR3 loop: CASSDGHHSGANVLTF. CDR3 DNA: TGTGCCAGCAGTGACGGACACCACTCTGGGGCCAACGTCCTGACTTTC.

This clone was observed a handful of times. V usage is TRBV7-8 and J usage is TRBJ1-2; tentative D call: TRBD1 (6 bases). The CDR3 extends over 14 amino acids. V lost 3 bases to trimming and J lost 3 bases, with 11 bases between them. CDR1 and CDR2 (germline): SGHVS, FQNEAQ. The CDR3 DNA sequence: TGTGCCAGCAGCTTCAGGGAGGGGGACTATGGCTACACCTTC. The encoded protein is CASSFREGDYGYTF. Complete variable domain (other parts from reference TRBV7-8 and TRBJ1-2): GAGVSQSPRYKVAKRGQDVALRCDPISGHVSLFWYQQALGQGPEFLTYFQNEAQLDKSGLPSDRFFAERPEGSVSTLKIQRTQQEDSAVYLCASSFREGDYGYTFGSGTRLTVV.

This clone was seen many times. This sequence joins TRBV21-1 and TRBJ2-1; the table's D call, TRBD1, was not checked against the DNA. TRBV21-1 is flagged as a pseudogene. There are 21 residues in the CDR3. In nucleotides, the CDR3 is TGTGCCAGCAGCCGGACAGGGGGTAAGGGGCGGGAGGCCTCTTACTACAATGAGCAGTTCTTC. It specifies CASSRTGGKGREASYYNEQFF.

The chain links TRBV30 to TRBJ2-3; TRBD2 aligns across 11 bases. Germline CDR1 and CDR2: GTSNPN and SVGIG (reference sequence). After removal of 8 bases from V and 4 bases from J, the junction contained 17 bases not matched to a gene. The CDR3 contains 17 residues. The CDR3 sequence is CAPTAPSLAGGPDTQYF. The CDR3 DNA follows: TGTGCCCCCACGGCCCCATCGCTAGCGGGGGGACCAGATACGCAGTATTTT.

On this clone itself: A far larger clone is just one base off, so this is likely a read error. This chain uses TRBV29-1 with TRBJ2-3; 11 bases map to TRBD2. The length of the CDR3 is 14 residues. CDR1 is SQVTM, CDR2 ANQGSEA, per germline. With V trimmed by 6 bases and J by 3 bases, 5 bases remained unmatched. CDR3 bases: TGCAGCGTCGCAACTAGCGGGAGAACAGATACGCAGTATTTT. Residues: CSVATSGRTDTQYF.

This clone has just one count. A much larger clone sits a single nucleotide away, making a read error possible. The sample has other DNA sequences that encode this CDR3 too. The V gene is TRBV7-7, the J gene TRBJ2-3; TRBD2 might be the D (6 bases). CDR1 and CDR2 (germline): SSHAT, FNYEAQ (reference sequence). This CDR3 is built from 14 residues. Trimming left V 3 bases short and J 0 bases short, with 7 bases between. The CDR3 bases are TGTGCCAGCAGCTTGGGGACTAGCACAGATACGCAGTATTTT. Encoded protein: CASSLGTSTDTQYF.

This clone was counted only a few times. The genes are TRBV16 and TRBJ1-2; the match to TRBD1 covers 9 bases. CDR3 length equals 15 residues. Per germline, CDR1 KGHSY and CDR2 FQNENV. V dropped 0 bases and J dropped 4; count of bases not matched to a gene: 3. The CDR3 nucleotides are TGTGCCAGCAGCCAATCGACAGGGGGTCTCTATGGCTACACCTTC. It specifies CASSQSTGGLYGYTF.

J is TRBJ2-1 and V is TRBV7-9; a possible D gene is TRBD1 (6 bases). Trimming left V 5 bases short and J 3 bases short, with 11 bases between. The CDR3 loop spans 14 amino acids. Germline-derived CDR1 and CDR2 are SEHNR and FQNEAQ (reference sequence). DNA of the CDR3: TGTGCCAGCAGCGTACCACAGGGCTACAATGAGCAGTTCTTC. It translates to CASSVPQGYNEQFF.

The chain couples TRBV27 to TRBJ2-5, with 9 bases identical to TRBD1. CDR3 length: 17 amino acids. The V gene's germline CDR1 is MNHEY and CDR2 SMNVEV (reference sequence). J lost 4 bases, V lost 4 bases, and 13 bases had no gene match. This CDR3 reads CASSYGQQGAGGETQYF. CDR3 nucleotide sequence: TGTGCCAGCAGTTACGGCCAACAGGGGGCAGGGGGAGAGACCCAGTACTTC.

The chain links TRBV19 to TRBJ2-3; D not certain. The length of the CDR3 is 12 residues. Germline loops: CDR1 LNHDA, CDR2 SQIVND (reference sequence). V shed 2 bases and J shed 3 bases, with 3 bases lying between them. The CDR3 loop reads CASSINTDTQYF. For the CDR3, the DNA is TGTGCCAGTAGTATAAATACAGATACGCAGTATTTT. Filled out from reference TRBV19 and TRBJ2-3, the complete variable domain reads DGGITQSPKYLFRKEGQNVTLSCEQNLNHDAMYWYRQDPGQGLRLIYYSQIVNDFQKGDIAEGYSVSREKKESFPLTVTSAQKNPTAFYLCASSINTDTQYFGPGTRLTVL.

This sequence joins TRBV14 and TRBJ1-2; TRBD1 matches at 10 bases. Germline CDR1 is SGHDN and CDR2 is FVKESK. V lost 4 bases, J lost 7 bases, and 3 bases stayed unmatched. The length of the CDR3 is 13 residues. CDR3 residues: CASSPTGGTGYTF. The DNA for the CDR3 is TGTGCCAGCAGCCCGACAGGGGGCACTGGCTACACCTTC.

In its sample, this clone was seen a few times. This chain connects TRBV11-2 to TRBJ2-5; D ambiguous. The CDR3 consists of 12 residues. V shed 3 bases and J shed 1 base, with 3 bases lying between them. Germline values: CDR1 SGHAT, CDR2 FQNNGV. DNA of the CDR3: TGTGCCAGCAGCTTCGGCCAAGAGACCCAGTACTTC. This translates into CASSFGQETQYF.

This chain connects TRBV4-1 to TRBJ1-3; 7 bases align to TRBD1. V lost 5 bases and J lost 2; bases outside the gene matches: 6. The CDR3 is made up of 15 amino acids. CDR1 is MGHRA, CDR2 YSYEKL, per germline. CDR3 sequence reads: CASSGRQGAGNTIYF. CDR3 nucleotide sequence: TGCGCCAGCAGCGGACGACAGGGAGCTGGAAACACCATATATTTT.

This clone has only one observation. The chain is built from TRBV5-4 and TRBJ1-1; D is perhaps TRBD1 (5 bases). The CDR3 consists of 15 residues. V was shortened by 1 base and J by 0 bases, with 10 bases between the two germline ends. Per the germline V gene, CDR1 is SGHNT and CDR2 is YYREEE (reference sequence). The CDR3 spells CASSLSGTLNTEAFF. Written as DNA, the CDR3 is TGTGCCAGCAGCTTGAGCGGGACCTTGAACACTGAAGCTTTCTTT.

This clone was seen many times. V and J are TRBV10-3 and TRBJ2-5, with D possibly matching TRBD2 (5 bases). Germline CDR1 ENHRY, CDR2 SYGVKD. The CDR3 has 14 residues. V was pared by 1 base and J by 4 bases, with 10 bases between. CDR3 in DNA: TGTGCCATCAGTGAGTGGTCTAGCAGAGAGACCCAGTACTTC. It encodes CAISEWSSRETQYF.

This clone was picked up a small number of times. The chain links TRBV7-2 to TRBJ2-3; 9 bases map to TRBD2. This CDR3 is 16 amino acids long. V was pared by 5 bases and J by 5 bases, with 11 bases of the junction left unmatched. Per the germline V gene, CDR1 is SGHTA and CDR2 is FQGNSA. The CDR3 region is CASSTRAGGGRDTQYF. CDR3 DNA sequence: TGTGCCAGCAGCACACGAGCGGGAGGCGGCAGAGATACGCAGTATTTT.

The gene calls are TRBV18 and TRBJ1-1; 8 bases line up with TRBD1. The CDR3 has 14 amino acids. J was trimmed by 5 bases and V by 8 bases; bases with no gene match: 10. From germline, CDR1 is KGHSH and CDR2 LQKENI. CDR3: CASDTGTGKTEAFF. For the CDR3, the DNA is TGTGCCAGCGATACCGGGACAGGCAAAACTGAAGCTTTCTTT.

This chain uses TRBV13 with TRBJ1-1; D is unclear. Trimming took 4 bases from V and 4 from J, leaving 19 bases between them. Germline V gives CDR1 PRHDT, CDR2 FYEKMQ (reference sequence). The CDR3 length is 16 residues. The CDR3 DNA reads TGTGCCAGCAGCTCTCGCGGGAGGTTAAGGTTCACTGAAGCTTTCTTT. Translated, it gives CASSSRGRLRFTEAFF. Combining the CDR3 with reference TRBV13 and TRBJ1-1 gives the whole variable domain AAGVIQSPRHLIKEKRETATLKCYPIPRHDTVYWYQQGPGQDPQFLISFYEKMQSDKGSIPDRFSAQQFSDYHSELNMSSLELGDSALYFCASSSRGRLRFTEAFFGQGTRLTVV.

The count of this clone is one. V is TRBV2 and J is TRBJ1-3, with TRBD1 identical over 8 bases. The CDR3 contains 15 residues. Trimming removed 3 bases from V and 3 bases from J; junction bases left unmatched: 4. From germline, CDR1 is SNHLY and CDR2 FYNNEI. The CDR3 nucleotides are TGTGCCAGCAGTGACCAGGGGGCAGGTGGAAACACCATATATTTT. The encoded protein is CASSDQGAGGNTIYF. The entire variable domain, with the rest obtained from reference TRBV2 and TRBJ1-3, is as follows: EPEVTQTPSHQVTQMGQEVILRCVPISNHLYFYWYRQILGQKVEFLVSFYNNEISEKSEIFDDQFSVERPDGSNFTLKIRSTKLEDSAMYFCASSDQGAGGNTIYFGEGSWLTVV.

The chain uses TRBV5-6 and TRBJ2-5; D possibly corresponds to TRBD1 (6 bases). Germline V gives CDR1 SGHDT, CDR2 YYEEEE. Trimming took 1 base from V and 3 from J, leaving 10 bases between them. The CDR3 spans 14 residues. Here the CDR3 reads CASSLFGGEETQYF. Here the CDR3 DNA reads TGTGCCAGCAGCTTGTTTGGGGGCGAAGAGACCCAGTACTTC.

This clone turned up a few times. The rearrangement uses TRBV4-3 and TRBJ1-1; D not certain. The V gene lost 4 bases and the J gene lost 6 bases, with 15 bases spanning the gap. The CDR3 covers 14 residues. The germline CDR1 and CDR2 sequences are LGHNA and YSLEER. DNA of the CDR3: TGCGCCAGCAGCCGAGGAATATCAGCATCTGAAGCTTTCTTT. Translation gives CASSRGISASEAFF.

This clone was observed a handful of times. The chain uses TRBV6-1 and TRBJ2-7, with 7 bases aligning to TRBD1. Germline trimming cut 7 bases from V and 0 bases from J; bases unmatched to any gene: 9. The CDR3 has 15 amino acids. Germline V CDR1 and CDR2: MNHNS, SASEGT. The CDR3 loop reads CASNVQGSLSYEQYF. CDR3 nucleotide sequence: TGTGCCAGCAATGTACAGGGGAGCCTCTCCTACGAGCAGTACTTC.

The rearrangement uses TRBV14 and TRBJ1-1; the D is unclear. The V gene lost 8 bases and the J gene lost 0 bases, with 10 bases spanning the gap. The germline gives CDR1 SGHDN, CDR2 FVKESK. The CDR3 runs 13 residues. CDR3 sequence: CASSPGLNTEAFF. CDR3 sequence (DNA): TGTGCCAGCTCACCGGGCTTGAACACTGAAGCTTTCTTT.

This chain connects TRBV30 to TRBJ1-3; no reliable D call. V lost 1 base, J lost 4 bases, and 2 bases lay in between. Per germline, CDR1 GTSNPN and CDR2 SVGIG (reference sequence). CDR3 length equals 11 residues. The CDR3 loop reads CAWSAGNTIYF. The CDR3 region has the DNA TGTGCCTGGAGTGCCGGAAACACCATATATTTT.

This clone came up a few times. This chain links TRBV13 with TRBJ2-5, with unresolved D. The germline gives CDR1 PRHDT, CDR2 FYEKMQ (reference sequence). The V gene lost 1 base and the J gene lost 7 bases, with 10 bases spanning the gap. The CDR3 loop spans 13 amino acids. In DNA, the CDR3 is TGTGCCAGCAGCTTAGAGGGTTTCGGGACCCAGTACTTC. Its translation: CASSLEGFGTQYF.

This chain uses TRBV6-5 with TRBJ1-1; D may be TRBD1 (6 bases). V lost 8 bases, J lost 0 bases, and 16 bases lay in between. CDR1 is MNHEY and CDR2 is SVGAGI in the germline V gene. The CDR3 extends over 15 amino acids. CDR3 protein: CASRKGGGLNTEAFF. CDR3 DNA: TGTGCCAGCCGGAAAGGGGGGGGCTTGAACACTGAAGCTTTCTTT.

The V call is TRBV27, the J call TRBJ1-1; no firm D call. This CDR3 has 13 residues. Germline values: CDR1 MNHEY, CDR2 SMNVEV (reference sequence). The ends were cut back, 6 bases at V and 9 bases at J, with 17 bases in the middle. CDR3 region: CASRGPGLGKAFF. The CDR3 DNA sequence: TGTGCCAGCAGGGGCCCGGGATTGGGCAAAGCTTTCTTT.

The V and J genes are TRBV4-3 and TRBJ2-1, with D tentatively TRBD1 (6 bases). The germline V and J ends were trimmed by 5 bases and 4 bases, with 12 bases remaining between them. The germline V gene encodes CDR1 LGHNA and CDR2 YSLEER. The CDR3 has 14 residues. In DNA form, the CDR3 reads TGCGCCAGCAGCATGGAACAGGGTTACAATGAGCAGTTCTTC. It specifies CASSMEQGYNEQFF.

This chain links TRBV7-6 with TRBJ2-1, with D perhaps TRBD1 or TRBD2 (8 bases each). CDR1 and CDR2 from the germline V gene are SGHVS and FNYEAQ. The CDR3 totals 17 residues. V lost 4 bases to trimming and J lost 4 bases, with 20 bases between them. The CDR3 DNA is TGTGCCAGCAGCTCAGGGGGCGGGAGGCCGTTTTACAATGAGCAGTTCTTC. This translates into CASSSGGGRPFYNEQFF.